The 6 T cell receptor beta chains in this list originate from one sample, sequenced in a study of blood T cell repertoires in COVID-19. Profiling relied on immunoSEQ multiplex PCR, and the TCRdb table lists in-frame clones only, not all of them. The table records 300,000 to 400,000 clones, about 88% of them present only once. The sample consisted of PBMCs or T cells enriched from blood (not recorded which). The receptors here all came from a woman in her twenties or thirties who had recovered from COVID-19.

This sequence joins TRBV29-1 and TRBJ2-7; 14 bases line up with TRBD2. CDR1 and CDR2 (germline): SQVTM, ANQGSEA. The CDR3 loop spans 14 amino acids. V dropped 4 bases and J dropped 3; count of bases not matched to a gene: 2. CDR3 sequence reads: CSVGGLAGDYEQYF. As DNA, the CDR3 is TGCAGCGTTGGGGGACTAGCGGGAGACTACGAGCAGTACTTC.

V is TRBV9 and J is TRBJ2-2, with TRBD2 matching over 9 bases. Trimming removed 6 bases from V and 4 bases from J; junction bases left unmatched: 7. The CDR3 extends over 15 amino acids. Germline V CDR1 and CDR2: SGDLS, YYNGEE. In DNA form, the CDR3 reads TGTGCCAGCACCCTGGGACTAGCCCCCACCGGGGAGCTGTTTTTT. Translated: CASTLGLAPTGELFF. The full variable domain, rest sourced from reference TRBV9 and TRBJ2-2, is DSGVTQTPKHLITATGQRVTLRCSPRSGDLSVYWYQQSLDQGLQFLIQYYNGEERAKGNILERFSAQQFPDLHSELNLSSLELGDSALYFCASTLGLAPTGELFFGEGSRLTVL.

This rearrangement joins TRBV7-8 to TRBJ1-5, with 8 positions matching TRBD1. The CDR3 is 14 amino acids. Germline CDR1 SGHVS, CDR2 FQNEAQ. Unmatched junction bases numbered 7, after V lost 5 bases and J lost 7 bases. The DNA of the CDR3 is TGTGCCAGCAGCCCTGGGACAGGTTTGCAGCCCCAGCATTTT. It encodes CASSPGTGLQPQHF.

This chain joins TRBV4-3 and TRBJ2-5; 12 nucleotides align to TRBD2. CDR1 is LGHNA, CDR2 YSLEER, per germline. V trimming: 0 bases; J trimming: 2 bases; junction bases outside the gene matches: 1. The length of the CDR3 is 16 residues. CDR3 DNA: TGCGCCAGCAGCCAAGAACTAGCGGGGGGACAAGAGACCCAGTACTTC. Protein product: CASSQELAGGQETQYF.

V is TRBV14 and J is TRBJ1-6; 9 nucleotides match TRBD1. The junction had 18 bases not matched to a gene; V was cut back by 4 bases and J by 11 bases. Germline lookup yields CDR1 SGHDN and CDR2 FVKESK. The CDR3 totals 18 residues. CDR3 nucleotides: TGTGCCAGCAGCCCATACTCCTCCGGGACAGGGAGGGAACCACCCCTCCACTTT. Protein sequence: CASSPYSSGTGREPPLHF.

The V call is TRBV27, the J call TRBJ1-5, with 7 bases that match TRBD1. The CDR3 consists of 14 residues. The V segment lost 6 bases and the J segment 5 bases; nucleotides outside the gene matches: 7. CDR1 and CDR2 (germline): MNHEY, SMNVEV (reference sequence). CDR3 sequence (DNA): TGTGCCAGCAGCCCAACAGGGGCGTATCAGCCCCAGCATTTT. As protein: CASSPTGAYQPQHF.